Below, 28 T cell receptor beta chains from the same sample are listed, as sequenced in a study of PD-1 blockade in classical Hodgkin lymphoma (dated by TCRdb to the early 2020s). Library preparation was by the immunoSEQ multiplex PCR assay. Entries here come from immuneACCESS through TCRdb and include only in-frame sequences with V and J called. Some clones fail to appear in such tables; in the studies checked, an unresolved V gene covers under half of the shortfall, and the cause of the remainder is unknown. This sample comprises fewer than 80,000 clones, 70% to 80% of them detected only once. The top ten clonotypes cover approximately 9.1% of the sample. Per the publication, the time point label means: cycle 2 day 1 (C2D1) of nivolumab. Relapse after autologous stem cell transplantation had occurred in all trial patients, and cohorts A, B and C were distinguished by prior brentuximab vedotin exposure.

The material was peripheral blood mononuclear cells (PBMCs), obtained before the second cycle of nivolumab. Receptors were obtained from a human donor with classical Hodgkin lymphoma.

The rearrangement links TRBV5-1 to TRBJ2-3, with D perhaps TRBD2 (5 bases). There are 15 residues in the CDR3. Germline assignment: CDR1 SGHRS and CDR2 YFSETQ. V was trimmed by 0 bases and J by 0 bases, leaving 8 bases between them. The CDR3 sequence: CASSLARTSTDTQYF. CDR3 sequence (DNA): TGCGCCAGCAGCTTGGCCCGGACTAGCACAGATACGCAGTATTTT.

The chain links TRBV6-5 to TRBJ1-6; 9 bases match TRBD1. The V and J ends lost 5 bases and 10 bases, in that order; junction bases with no gene match: 6. CDR3 size: 14 residues. Looked up from germline, CDR1 is MNHEY and CDR2 is SVGAGI. As DNA, the CDR3 is TGTGCCAGCAGTATCCCGGGACAGGGATCACCCCTCCACTTT. This gives the protein CASSIPGQGSPLHF.

The rearrangement uses TRBV6-6 and TRBJ2-4; TRBD1 matches at 9 bases. Germline V gives CDR1 MNHNY, CDR2 SVGAGI (reference sequence). The junction had 10 bases not matched to a gene; V was cut back by 6 bases and J by 7 bases. The CDR3 covers 15 residues. CDR3 loop: CASREQQGARNIQYF. Written as DNA, the CDR3 is TGTGCCAGCAGGGAACAACAGGGGGCGCGGAACATTCAGTACTTC.

The J gene is TRBJ2-2, the V gene TRBV6-5; the match to TRBD2 covers 11 bases. CDR3 length: 16 amino acids. CDR1 MNHEY and CDR2 SVGAGI come from the germline V gene. V dropped 2 bases and J dropped 7; count of bases not matched to a gene: 6. CDR3 nucleotides: TGTGCCAGCAGTTACCTACTAGCGGGGGAGGTCGGGGAGCTGTTTTTT. Translation: CASSYLLAGEVGELFF.

The count of this clone is one. The rearrangement uses TRBV30 and TRBJ2-7; TRBD2 might be the D (5 bases). V gave up 2 bases and J gave up 4 bases, with 15 bases separating them. The V gene's germline CDR1 is GTSNPN and CDR2 SVGIG (reference sequence). This CDR3 is 14 amino acids long. CDR3 sequence: CAWSRAPGGYEQYF. For the CDR3, the DNA is TGTGCCTGGAGTAGGGCCCCCGGAGGATACGAGCAGTACTTC.

This clone was seen once. The chain carries TRBV9 and TRBJ2-3; TRBD1 aligns across 9 bases. V gave up 5 bases and J gave up 4 bases; unmatched junction bases: 8. The CDR3 length is 15 residues. The germline V gene has CDR1 SGDLS and CDR2 YYNGEE. CDR3 residues: CASSATGGVPDTQYF. In nucleotides, the CDR3 is TGTGCCAGCAGTGCTACAGGGGGCGTCCCAGATACGCAGTATTTT.

The chain recombines TRBV5-1 with TRBJ1-2; 8 nucleotides align to TRBD1. CDR3 size: 15 residues. Germline V gene sequence: CDR1 SGHRS, CDR2 YFSETQ. Trimming cost V 4 bases and J 4 bases; bases outside gene matches: 9. The CDR3 spells CASSEGTGVGYGYTF. The CDR3 DNA reads TGCGCCAGCAGCGAAGGGACAGGCGTCGGCTATGGCTACACCTTC. Variable domain in full (rest from reference TRBV5-1 and TRBJ1-2): KAGVTQTPRYLIKTRGQQVTLSCSPISGHRSVSWYQQTPGQGLQFLFEYFSETQRNKGNFPGRFSGRQFSNSRSEMNVSTLELGDSALYLCASSEGTGVGYGYTFGSGTRLTVV.

The chain uses TRBV7-6 and TRBJ1-4; D unclear. The germline CDR1 and CDR2 sequences are SGHVS and FNYEAQ. Between the trimmed V and J ends, which lost 5 bases and 10 bases, there was a span of 11 bases. This CDR3 region has 12 residues. The CDR3 DNA follows: TGTGCCAGCAGCCACGAAGTTGGAAAACTGTTTTTT. Protein: CASSHEVGKLFF.

This clone has just one count. The V and J genes are TRBV11-3 and TRBJ2-5; D gene ambiguous. Trimming took off 0 bases at V and 2 bases at J, with 16 bases between the two ends. CDR3 length equals 17 residues. CDR1 is SGHNT and CDR2 is YENEEA in the germline V gene. CDR3 DNA: TGTGCCAGCAGCTTAGACGGCGGCTCCGCAATTCAAGAGACCCAGTACTTC. Translating it yields CASSLDGGSAIQETQYF.

V gene TRBV7-9 combines with J gene TRBJ2-1, with D possibly TRBD1 on 5 matching bases. Germline CDR1 is SEHNR and CDR2 is FQNEAQ (reference sequence). The CDR3 extends over 16 amino acids. The V end was cut by 5 bases, the J end by 6 bases, with 20 bases between. This chain's CDR3 is CASSPQLGLPPNEQFF. For the CDR3, the DNA is TGTGCCAGCAGCCCTCAATTGGGGCTTCCTCCCAATGAGCAGTTCTTC. Looking up the rest from reference TRBV7-9 and TRBJ2-1 gives the full variable domain: DTGVSQNPRHKITKRGQNVTFRCDPISEHNRLYWYRQTLGQGPEFLTYFQNEAQLEKSRLLSDRFSAERPKGSFSTLEIQRTEQGDSAMYLCASSPQLGLPPNEQFFGPGTRLTVL.

The chain combines TRBV6-1 with TRBJ1-1; 10 bases match TRBD1. The germline gives CDR1 MNHNS, CDR2 SASEGT. J gave up 2 bases and V 6 bases, and 6 bases lay outside the gene matches. The CDR3 runs to 15 residues. The CDR3 spells CASSKRDRGNTEAFF. Here the CDR3 DNA reads TGTGCCAGCAGCAAAAGGGACAGGGGTAACACTGAAGCTTTCTTT.

Of note for this clone: No conserved phenylalanine or tryptophan ends this CDR3, so it is likely a read error. J is TRBJ2-7 and V is TRBV7-9; 8 bases are shared with TRBD2. The V and J ends lost 4 bases and 5 bases, in that order; junction bases with no gene match: 13. Germline CDR1 is SEHNR and CDR2 is FQNEAQ (reference sequence). The CDR3 sequence is 16 residues long. The CDR3, as DNA: TGTGCCAGCAGCTCTCGTAGGGTAGCGGGGTCCCACGAGCAGTACCTC. Amino acids: CASSSRRVAGSHEQYL.

The chain recombines TRBV10-2 with TRBJ2-2, with D tentatively TRBD1 or TRBD2 (6 bases each). The CDR3 extends over 13 amino acids. Looked up from germline, CDR1 is WSHSY and CDR2 is SAAADI. V was pared by 5 bases and J by 5 bases, with 9 bases between. The CDR3 loop reads CASSPGATGELFF. The CDR3 bases are TGCGCCAGCAGTCCGGGGGCAACCGGGGAGCTGTTTTTT.

This clone was counted a few times. The V and J genes are TRBV11-1 and TRBJ1-1, with D unclear. The CDR3 is made up of 15 amino acids. Germline V gives CDR1 SGHAT, CDR2 FQDESV (reference sequence). The V and J ends lost 1 base and 1 base respectively, with 10 bases between them. DNA of the CDR3: TGTGCCAGCAGCTTAGTTACGGGTTCGAACACTGAAGCTTTCTTT. This encodes CASSLVTGSNTEAFF.

The chain links TRBV5-3 to TRBJ2-7, with a weak D call TRBD2 (5 bases). TRBV5-3 has ORF status, its function being uncertain. The CDR3 loop spans 12 amino acids. Trimming removed 8 bases at V and 4 bases at J, with 13 bases between. DNA of the CDR3: TGTGCCAGTCGAGCGGCAATATACGAGCAGTACTTC. It specifies CASRAAIYEQYF.

The V gene is TRBV7-2, the J gene TRBJ2-7; 7 nucleotides match TRBD2. Trimming took 1 base from V and 4 from J; bases not matched to a gene: 7. This CDR3 comprises 15 residues. CDR1 SGHTA and CDR2 FQGNSA come from the germline V gene. The CDR3 here is CASSLGPGGMYEQYF. As DNA, the CDR3 is TGTGCCAGCAGCTTAGGTCCGGGAGGTATGTACGAGCAGTACTTC.

A remark on this clone: Since a far larger clone is one base different, this is likely a read error. Other DNA sequences in this sample translate to the same CDR3. The chain recombines TRBV4-1 with TRBJ1-3; D remains unclear. This CDR3 spans 15 amino acids. Germline lookup yields CDR1 MGHRA and CDR2 YSYEKL. V lost 5 bases and J 3 bases, leaving 14 bases between the germline ends. The CDR3 spells CASSWQYLHGNTIYF. CDR3 sequence (DNA): TGCGCCAGCAGCTGGCAATATCTTCATGGAAACACCATATATTTT.

A few counts support this clone. This chain connects TRBV10-1 to TRBJ1-1; D may be TRBD1 (6 bases). CDR3 size: 13 residues. The germline V gene encodes CDR1 WNHNN and CDR2 SYGVQD (reference sequence). V gave up 6 bases and J gave up 2 bases, with 10 bases separating them. The CDR3 protein is CASRAGDNTEAFF. In DNA form, the CDR3 reads TGCGCCAGCAGGGCAGGGGACAACACTGAAGCTTTCTTT.

The chain couples TRBV28 to TRBJ1-2; 7 nucleotides align to TRBD1. The junction had 8 bases not matched to a gene; V was cut back by 8 bases and J by 5 bases. Germline lookup yields CDR1 MDHEN and CDR2 SYDVKM. The CDR3 runs to 13 residues. CDR3 nucleotide sequence: TGTGCCAGCCGATTTACAGGGGATTATGGCTACACCTTC. Translation gives CASRFTGDYGYTF.

This clone has only one observation. The chain joins TRBV18 to TRBJ2-7, with 7 positions matching TRBD2. The germline V gene has CDR1 KGHSH and CDR2 LQKENI. This CDR3 region has 14 residues. Trimming at V came to 6 bases and at J to 0 bases, leaving 5 bases not matched to a gene. CDR3 sequence: CASSTAGSSYEQYF. In DNA, the CDR3 is TGTGCCAGCTCGACAGCGGGAAGCTCCTACGAGCAGTACTTC.

The gene calls are TRBV25-1 and TRBJ1-2; D gene uncertain. The CDR3 consists of 15 residues. Trimming removed 1 base from V and 3 bases from J, with 12 bases in between. Germline V gene data show CDR1 as MGHDK and CDR2 as SYGVNS. The CDR3 reads CASSEFEQSYYGYTF. The CDR3 DNA sequence: TGTGCCAGCAGTGAATTCGAACAGTCATACTATGGCTACACCTTC.

The count of this clone is one. CDR3 in amino acids: CASSIEANSGNTIYF. The CDR3 nucleotides are TGTGCCAGTAGTATAGAGGCTAACTCTGGAAACACCATATATTTT. This chain links TRBV19 with TRBJ1-3; the D is unclear. V lost 0 bases, J lost 0 bases, and 6 bases lay in between. CDR3 length: 15 amino acids. Germline CDR1 reads LNHDA; CDR2 reads SQIVND (reference sequence).

The CDR3 DNA reads TGTGCCAGCTTGCAGGGTGGAACCAATGAAAAACTGTTTTTT. Translated, it gives CASLQGGTNEKLFF. The genes are TRBV28 and TRBJ1-4, with a possible D match to TRBD1 (5 bases). V was cut by 8 bases and J by 5 bases, with 15 bases left in between. The germline CDR1 and CDR2 sequences are MDHEN and SYDVKM. The CDR3 contains 14 residues.

The V and J genes are TRBV7-9 and TRBJ2-5; TRBD1 matches 7 bases. Germline CDR1 SEHNR, CDR2 FQNEAQ (reference sequence). The CDR3 loop spans 15 amino acids. Losses at the gene ends were 6 bases for V and 2 bases for J; bases not matched to a gene: 9. The CDR3 region is CASSIATGIQETQYF. CDR3 nucleotides: TGTGCCAGCAGTATTGCGACAGGGATACAAGAGACCCAGTACTTC.

The chain uses TRBV7-9 and TRBJ1-2, with 11 bases fitting TRBD1. V was pared by 5 bases and J by 10 bases, with 3 bases of the junction left unmatched. The CDR3 spans 12 residues. Germline V lookup: CDR1 SEHNR, CDR2 FQNEAQ (reference sequence). The CDR3 loop is CASSLGQGAYTF. CDR3 sequence (DNA): TGTGCCAGCAGCCTTGGACAGGGGGCCTACACCTTC.

In the case of this clone: Likely a read error: the CDR3 ends without its conserved phenylalanine or tryptophan. This chain links TRBV30 with TRBJ1-2; no reliable D call. CDR3 length: 15 amino acids. Trimming stripped 4 bases from V and 1 base from J, with 16 bases between. Germline-derived CDR1 and CDR2 are GTSNPN and SVGIG (reference sequence). The CDR3 sequence: CAWTPFQTGNYGYTL. CDR3 bases: TGTGCCTGGACCCCCTTTCAGACGGGTAACTATGGCTACACCCTC.

This chain joins TRBV5-4 and TRBJ2-7; TRBD2 aligns across 11 bases. There are 15 residues in the CDR3. Germline-derived CDR1 and CDR2 are SGHNT and YYREEE (reference sequence). Trimming at V came to 3 bases and at J to 1 base, leaving 3 bases not matched to a gene. In nucleotides, the CDR3 is TGTGCCAGCAGCTCGACTAGCGGGGCTTCCTACGAGCAGTACTTC. It yields the protein CASSSTSGASYEQYF.

This clone was counted many times. V and J are TRBV5-5 and TRBJ2-7; D is perhaps TRBD2 (6 bases). V dropped 1 base and J dropped 7 bases, with 18 bases sitting between them. The CDR3 runs 15 residues. Germline CDR1 is SGHKS and CDR2 is YYEKEE (reference sequence). CDR3 in amino acids: CASSLRPGEAVEQYF. CDR3 nucleotides: TGTGCCAGCAGCTTGCGTCCGGGAGAAGCGGTAGAGCAGTACTTC.